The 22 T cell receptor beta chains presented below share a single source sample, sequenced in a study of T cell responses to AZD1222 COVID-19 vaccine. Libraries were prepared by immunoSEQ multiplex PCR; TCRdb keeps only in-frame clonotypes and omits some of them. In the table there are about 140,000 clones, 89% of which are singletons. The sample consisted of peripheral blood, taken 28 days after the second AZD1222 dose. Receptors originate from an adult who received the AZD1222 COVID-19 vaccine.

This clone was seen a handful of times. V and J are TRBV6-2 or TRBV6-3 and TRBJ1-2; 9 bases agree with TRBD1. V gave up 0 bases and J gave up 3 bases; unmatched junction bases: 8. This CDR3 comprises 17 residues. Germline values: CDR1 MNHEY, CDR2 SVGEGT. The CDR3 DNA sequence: TGTGCCAGCAGTTACTCAGGCGGACAGGGGAAGGACTATGGCTACACCTTC. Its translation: CASSYSGGQGKDYGYTF.

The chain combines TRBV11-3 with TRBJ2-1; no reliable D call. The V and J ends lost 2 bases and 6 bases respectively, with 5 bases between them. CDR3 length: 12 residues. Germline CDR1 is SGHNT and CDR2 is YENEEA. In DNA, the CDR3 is TGTGCCAGCAGCTTAAGTCTCAATGAGCAGTTCTTC. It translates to CASSLSLNEQFF.

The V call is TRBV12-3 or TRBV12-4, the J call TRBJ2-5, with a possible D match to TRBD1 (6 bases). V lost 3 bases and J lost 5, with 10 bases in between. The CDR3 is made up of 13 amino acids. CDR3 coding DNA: TGTGCCAGCAGTTTCAGGGGAGCGGAGACCCAGTACTTC. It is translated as CASSFRGAETQYF.

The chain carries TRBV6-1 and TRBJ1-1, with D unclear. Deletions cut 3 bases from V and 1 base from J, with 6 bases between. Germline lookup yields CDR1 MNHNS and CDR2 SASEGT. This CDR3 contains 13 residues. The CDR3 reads CASSDKPNTEAFF. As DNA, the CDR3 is TGTGCCAGCAGTGATAAGCCGAACACTGAAGCTTTCTTT.

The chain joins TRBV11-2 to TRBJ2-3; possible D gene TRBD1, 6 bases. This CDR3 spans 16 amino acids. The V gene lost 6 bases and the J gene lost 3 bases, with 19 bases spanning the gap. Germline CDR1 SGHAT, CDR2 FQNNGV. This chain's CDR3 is CASRSWGRSGTDTQYF. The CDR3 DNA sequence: TGTGCCAGCAGATCCTGGGGGCGATCGGGGACAGATACGCAGTATTTT.

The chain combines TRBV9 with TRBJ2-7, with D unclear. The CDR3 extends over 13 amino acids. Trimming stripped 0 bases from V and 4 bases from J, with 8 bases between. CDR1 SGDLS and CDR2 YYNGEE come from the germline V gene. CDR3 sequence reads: CASSVAPEYEQYF. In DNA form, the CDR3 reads TGTGCCAGCAGCGTAGCTCCAGAATACGAGCAGTACTTC.

The DNA for the CDR3 is TGTGCCACCAGCGACAGGGGAGACCAGCCCCAGCATTTT. Translated, it gives CATSDRGDQPQHF. This chain uses TRBV15 with TRBJ1-5; 8 bases align to TRBD1. The CDR3 runs 13 residues. The J segment lost 7 bases and the V segment lost 5 bases, leaving 4 bases of the junction unmatched. Looked up from germline, CDR1 is LNHNV and CDR2 is YYDKDF (reference sequence). Supplemented by reference TRBV15 and TRBJ1-5, the full variable domain reads DAMVIQNPRYQVTQFGKPVTLSCSQTLNHNVMYWYQQKSSQAPKLLFHYYDKDFNNEADTPDNFQSRRPNTSFCFLDIRSPGLGDTAMYLCATSDRGDQPQHFGDGTRLSIL.

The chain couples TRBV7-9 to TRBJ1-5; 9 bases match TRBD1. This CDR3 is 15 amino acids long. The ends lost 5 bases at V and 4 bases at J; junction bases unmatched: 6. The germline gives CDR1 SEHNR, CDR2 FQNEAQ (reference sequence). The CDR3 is CASSRGQGTNQPQHF. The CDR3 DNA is TGTGCCAGCAGCCGCGGACAGGGGACGAATCAGCCCCAGCATTTT.

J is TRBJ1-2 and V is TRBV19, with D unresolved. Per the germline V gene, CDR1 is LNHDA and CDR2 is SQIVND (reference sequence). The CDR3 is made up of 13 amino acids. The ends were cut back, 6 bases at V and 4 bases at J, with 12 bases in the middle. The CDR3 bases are TGTGCCAGTAGAATATCCGATTTCTATGGCTACACCTTC. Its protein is CASRISDFYGYTF.

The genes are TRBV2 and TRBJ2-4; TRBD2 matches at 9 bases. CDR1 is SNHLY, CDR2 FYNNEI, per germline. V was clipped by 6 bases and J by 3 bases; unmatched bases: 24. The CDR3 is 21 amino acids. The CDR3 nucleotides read TGTGCCAGCAGCGAAACAGGGTTACGCGGGAGGGCCGAGGTGTTCAAAAACATTCAGTACTTC. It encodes CASSETGLRGRAEVFKNIQYF.

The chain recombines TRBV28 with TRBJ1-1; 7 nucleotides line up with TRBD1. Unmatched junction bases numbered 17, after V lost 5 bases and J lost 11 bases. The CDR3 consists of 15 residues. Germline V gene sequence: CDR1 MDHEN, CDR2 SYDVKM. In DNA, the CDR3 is TGTGCCAGCAGTCCTGCCCTCCCGAGGGGGCCGGTGGCTTTCTTT. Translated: CASSPALPRGPVAFF.

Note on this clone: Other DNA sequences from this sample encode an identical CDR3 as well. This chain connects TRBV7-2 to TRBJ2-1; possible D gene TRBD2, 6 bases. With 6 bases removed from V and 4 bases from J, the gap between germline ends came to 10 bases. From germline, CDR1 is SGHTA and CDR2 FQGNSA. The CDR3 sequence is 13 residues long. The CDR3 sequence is CASSPGSYNEQFF. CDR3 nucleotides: TGTGCCAGCAGTCCCGGGAGTTACAATGAGCAGTTCTTC.

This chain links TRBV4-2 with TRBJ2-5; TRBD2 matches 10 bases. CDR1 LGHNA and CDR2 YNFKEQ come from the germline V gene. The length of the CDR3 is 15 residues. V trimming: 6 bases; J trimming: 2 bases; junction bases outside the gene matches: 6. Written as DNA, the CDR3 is TGTGCCAGCAGGCCTGGACTAGCGGAACAAGAGACCCAGTACTTC. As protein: CASRPGLAEQETQYF.

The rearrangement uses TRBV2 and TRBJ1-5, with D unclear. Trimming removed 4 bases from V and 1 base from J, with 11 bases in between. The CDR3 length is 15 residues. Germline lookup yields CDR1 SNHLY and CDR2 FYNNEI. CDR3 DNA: TGTGCCAGCAGTGGAGAAACCCGAAGCAATCAGCCCCAGCATTTT. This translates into CASSGETRSNQPQHF.

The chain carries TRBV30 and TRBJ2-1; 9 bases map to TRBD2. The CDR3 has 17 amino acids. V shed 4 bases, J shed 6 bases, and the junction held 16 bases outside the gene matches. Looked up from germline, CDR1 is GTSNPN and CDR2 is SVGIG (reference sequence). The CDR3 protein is CAWKGAGGPIRGNEQFF. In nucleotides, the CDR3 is TGTGCCTGGAAGGGGGCGGGAGGGCCCATTCGGGGCAATGAGCAGTTCTTC.

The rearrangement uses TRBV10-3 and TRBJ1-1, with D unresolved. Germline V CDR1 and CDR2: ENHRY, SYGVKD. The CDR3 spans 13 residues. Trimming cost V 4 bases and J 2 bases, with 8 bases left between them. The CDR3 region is CAISGAGNTEAFF. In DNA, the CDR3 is TGTGCCATCAGTGGTGCAGGTAACACTGAAGCTTTCTTT.

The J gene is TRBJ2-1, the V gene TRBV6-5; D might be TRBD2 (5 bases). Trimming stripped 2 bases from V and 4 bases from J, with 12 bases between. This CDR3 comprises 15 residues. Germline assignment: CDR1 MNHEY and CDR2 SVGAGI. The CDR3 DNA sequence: TGTGCCAGCAGTTACAGTCCCCGCGGGTACAATGAGCAGTTCTTC. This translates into CASSYSPRGYNEQFF.

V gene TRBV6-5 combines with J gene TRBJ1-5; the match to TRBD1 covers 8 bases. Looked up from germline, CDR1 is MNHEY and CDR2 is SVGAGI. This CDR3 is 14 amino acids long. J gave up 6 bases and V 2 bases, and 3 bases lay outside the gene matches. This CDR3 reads CASSYGQGAQPQHF. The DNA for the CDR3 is TGTGCCAGCAGTTACGGGCAGGGGGCTCAGCCCCAGCATTTT.

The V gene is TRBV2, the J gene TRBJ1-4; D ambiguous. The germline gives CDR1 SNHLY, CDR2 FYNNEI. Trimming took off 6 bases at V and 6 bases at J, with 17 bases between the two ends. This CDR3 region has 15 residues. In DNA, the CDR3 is TGTGCCAGCAGGTATCCTGGGGAAGCTGATGAAAAACTGTTTTTT. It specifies CASRYPGEADEKLFF.

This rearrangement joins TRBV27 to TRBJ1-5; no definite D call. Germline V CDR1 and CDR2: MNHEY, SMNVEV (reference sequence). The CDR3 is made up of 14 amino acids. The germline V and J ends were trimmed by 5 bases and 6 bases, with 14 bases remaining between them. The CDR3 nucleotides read TGTGCCAGCAGTACCGCCCCCCATGGTCAGCCCCAGCATTTT. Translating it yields CASSTAPHGQPQHF.

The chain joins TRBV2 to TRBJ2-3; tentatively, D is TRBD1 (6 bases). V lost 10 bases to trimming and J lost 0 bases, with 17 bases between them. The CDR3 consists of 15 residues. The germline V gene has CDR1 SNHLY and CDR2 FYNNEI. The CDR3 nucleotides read TGTGCCAACTCAGGGGAAGGGGCTAGCACAGATACGCAGTATTTT. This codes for CANSGEGASTDTQYF. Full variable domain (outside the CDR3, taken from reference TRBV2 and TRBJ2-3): EPEVTQTPSHQVTQMGQEVILRCVPISNHLYFYWYRQILGQKVEFLVSFYNNEISEKSEIFDDQFSVERPDGSNFTLKIRSTKLEDSAMYFCANSGEGASTDTQYFGPGTRLTVL.

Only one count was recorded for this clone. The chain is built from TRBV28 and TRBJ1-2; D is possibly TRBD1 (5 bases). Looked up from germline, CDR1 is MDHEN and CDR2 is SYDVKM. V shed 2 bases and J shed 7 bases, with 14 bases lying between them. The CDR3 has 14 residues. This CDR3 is CASSLPPRGGGYTF. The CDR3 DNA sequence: TGTGCCAGCAGTTTACCCCCCCGTGGGGGTGGCTACACCTTC.